This T cell receptor beta chain was sequenced for a study of vaccination and CD4 T cells after COVID-19. As for the study in general: Samples after vaccination came a median 72 days past dose two, ranging 14 to 241.

Time point meaning: late sampling 161 to 241 days after vaccination in three convalescent patients. Regarding treatment: roughly 11-day PBMC culture with coronavirus spike peptide pools or control peptides (ViraFEST assay). At the Johns Hopkins FTIC core, DNA taken from cultured CD4+ T cells was sequenced by way of the Oncomine TCR Beta short-read assay. TCRdb redid the calling of the PCR reads with MiXCR, one entry per CDR3 protein. In the table there are tens of thousands of distinct CDR3 sequences, 28% of which are singletons. Concerning this clonotype itself: As yet, its antigen is unknown.

Germline V CDR1 and CDR2: SGHNT, YYREEE (reference sequence). The CDR3 covers 12 residues. Trimming left V 2 bases short and J 5 bases short, with 5 bases between. V is TRBV5-4 and J is TRBJ1-5, with D unclear. This specimen was CD4+ T cells from blood, cultured in vitro, taken about 7 months after SARS-CoV-2 vaccination. This TCR was recovered from a human donor who had recovered from COVID-19. The CDR3 reads CASSFGDQPQHF. CDR3 coding DNA: TGTGCCAGCAGCTTTGGGGATCAGCCCCAGCATTTT.